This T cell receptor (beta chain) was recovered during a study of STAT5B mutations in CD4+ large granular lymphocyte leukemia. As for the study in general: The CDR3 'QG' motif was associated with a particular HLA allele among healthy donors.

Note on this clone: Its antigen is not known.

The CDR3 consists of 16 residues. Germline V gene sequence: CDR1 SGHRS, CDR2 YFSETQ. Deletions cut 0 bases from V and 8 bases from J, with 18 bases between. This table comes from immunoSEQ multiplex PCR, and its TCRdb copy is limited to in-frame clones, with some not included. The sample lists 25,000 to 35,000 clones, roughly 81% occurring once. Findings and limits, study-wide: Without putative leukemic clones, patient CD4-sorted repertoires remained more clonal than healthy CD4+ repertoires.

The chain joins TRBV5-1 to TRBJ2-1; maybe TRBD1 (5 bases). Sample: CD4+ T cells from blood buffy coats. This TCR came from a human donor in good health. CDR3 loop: CASSLVPGNDVYEQFF. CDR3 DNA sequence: TGCGCCAGCAGCTTGGTACCAGGGAATGATGTCTATGAGCAGTTCTTC.